This is a list of T cell receptor beta chains from one sample in a study of blood T cells in healthy people across ages. MiXCR, applied by TCRdb to the 5' RACE reads, yields one record per CDR3 protein. The table shows around 500,000 distinct CDR3 sequences, with more than 45% occurring only once. Sequencing was carried out using blood. Every receptor here comes from an elderly man in good health. The CDR3 runs from the conserved cysteine through the conserved F or W. A D gene is named only where the DNA matches it firmly. Only some rows state a clone size, as once, few, many or a class for expanded clones.

J gene: TRBJ2-7; D gene: TRBD2; V gene: TRBV20-1; clone size: few; CDR3 protein: CSVSEASGTYEQYF; CDR3 DNA: TGCAGTGTATCTGAGGCTAGCGGTACCTACGAGCAGTACTTC
J gene: TRBJ1-5; D gene: .; V gene: TRBV20-1; clone size: few; CDR3 protein: CSAETGDQPQHF; CDR3 DNA: TGCAGTGCGGAGACAGGTGATCAGCCCCAGCATTTT
J gene: TRBJ1-6; D gene: .; V gene: TRBV20-1; clone size: .; CDR3 protein: CSARWTSANSPLHF; CDR3 DNA: TGCAGTGCCCGGTGGACAAGCGCAAATTCACCCCTCCACTTT
J gene: TRBJ2-5; D gene: TRBD1; V gene: TRBV15; clone size: .; CDR3 protein: CATSRTGDKETQYF; CDR3 DNA: TGTGCCACCAGCAGGACAGGGGACAAAGAGACCCAGTACTTC
J gene: TRBJ1-2; D gene: .; V gene: TRBV20-1; clone size: .; CDR3 protein: CSAGSTGFHGYTF; CDR3 DNA: TGCAGTGCTGGCTCTACAGGGTTTCATGGCTACACCTTC
J gene: TRBJ2-1; D gene: TRBD2; V gene: TRBV7-2; clone size: .; CDR3 protein: CASSLGTSPYNEQFF; CDR3 DNA: TGTGCCAGCAGCTTAGGGACTAGCCCGTACAATGAGCAGTTCTTC
J gene: TRBJ2-3; D gene: TRBD1; V gene: TRBV20-1; clone size: .; CDR3 protein: CSASPQQGNTDTQYF; CDR3 DNA: TGCAGTGCTAGCCCTCAACAGGGGAACACAGATACGCAGTATTTT
J gene: TRBJ1-2; D gene: .; V gene: TRBV20-1; clone size: .; CDR3 protein: CSAYYRNGYTF; CDR3 DNA: TGCAGTGCTTATTACCGAAACGGCTACACCTTC
J gene: TRBJ2-3; D gene: .; V gene: TRBV20-1; clone size: .; CDR3 protein: CSVVLDTRQYF; CDR3 DNA: TGCAGTGTAGTCCTTGACACTCGACAGTATTTT
J gene: TRBJ2-5; D gene: TRBD2; V gene: TRBV7-9; clone size: .; CDR3 protein: CASSPRAGPEGETQYF; CDR3 DNA: TGTGCCAGCAGCCCACGAGCGGGGCCCGAGGGGGAGACCCAGTACTTC
J gene: TRBJ2-3; D gene: .; V gene: TRBV29-1; clone size: .; CDR3 protein: CSVRDSSTDTQYF; CDR3 DNA: TGCAGCGTCCGAGATTCTAGCACAGATACGCAGTATTTT
J gene: TRBJ1-5; D gene: .; V gene: TRBV6-5; clone size: few; CDR3 protein: CASRLQGMGNQPQHF; CDR3 DNA: TGTGCCAGCAGACTCCAGGGAATGGGGAATCAGCCCCAGCATTTT
J gene: TRBJ2-4; D gene: .; V gene: TRBV24-1; clone size: .; CDR3 protein: CATSAQGQGDAKNIQYF; CDR3 DNA: TGTGCCACCAGTGCGCAGGGGCAGGGTGATGCCAAAAACATTCAGTACTTC
J gene: TRBJ2-3; D gene: .; V gene: TRBV24-1; clone size: few; CDR3 protein: CATSDFGGEGDTQYF; CDR3 DNA: TGTGCCACCAGTGATTTTGGGGGAGAAGGAGATACGCAGTATTTT
J gene: TRBJ2-5; D gene: .; V gene: TRBV11-2; clone size: .; CDR3 protein: CASSLAGVRETQYF; CDR3 DNA: TGTGCCAGCAGCTTAGCGGGAGTACGGGAGACCCAGTACTTC
J gene: TRBJ2-4; D gene: .; V gene: TRBV6-6; clone size: many; CDR3 protein: CAASGTHRTLQNIQYF; CDR3 DNA: TGTGCCGCATCCGGGACACACCGTACCCTTCAAAACATTCAGTACTTC
J gene: TRBJ2-7; D gene: .; V gene: TRBV7-8; clone size: .; CDR3 protein: CASSLAHTYEQYF; CDR3 DNA: TGTGCCAGCAGCTTAGCTCACACCTACGAGCAGTACTTC
J gene: TRBJ2-1; D gene: .; V gene: TRBV19; clone size: .; CDR3 protein: CASSPRTAPPGEQFF; CDR3 DNA: TGTGCCAGTAGTCCCCGGACGGCACCACCCGGTGAGCAGTTCTTC
J gene: TRBJ1-2; D gene: .; V gene: TRBV6-2/TRBV6-3; clone size: .; CDR3 protein: CASSYRSREDYGYTF; CDR3 DNA: TGTGCCAGCAGTTACAGGTCACGCGAAGACTATGGCTACACCTTC
J gene: TRBJ2-1; D gene: .; V gene: TRBV20-1; clone size: .; CDR3 protein: CSAITYNEQFF; CDR3 DNA: TGCAGTGCTATCACCTACAATGAGCAGTTCTTC
J gene: TRBJ2-3; D gene: TRBD2; V gene: TRBV9; clone size: .; CDR3 protein: CASSRTLAGASDTQYF; CDR3 DNA: TGTGCCAGCAGCCGAACACTAGCGGGGGCCTCAGATACGCAGTATTTT
J gene: TRBJ2-3; D gene: .; V gene: TRBV6-4; clone size: .; CDR3 protein: CASSVIAGDTQYF; CDR3 DNA: TGTGCCAGCAGTGTGATAGCTGGAGATACGCAGTATTTT
J gene: TRBJ2-3; D gene: .; V gene: TRBV14; clone size: few; CDR3 protein: CASSQELTDTQYF; CDR3 DNA: TGTGCCAGCAGCCAAGAACTCACAGATACGCAGTATTTT
J gene: TRBJ2-7; D gene: .; V gene: TRBV19; clone size: once; CDR3 protein: CASSSFRDEQYF; CDR3 DNA: TGTGCCAGTAGTTCATTCCGGGACGAGCAGTACTTC
J gene: TRBJ1-4; D gene: .; V gene: TRBV7-9; clone size: few; CDR3 protein: CASSTVGGAGEKLFF; CDR3 DNA: TGTGCCAGCAGCACGGTGGGGGGCGCGGGTGAAAAACTGTTTTTT
J gene: TRBJ2-3; D gene: .; V gene: TRBV3-1; clone size: .; CDR3 protein: CASSSPGRSTDTQYF; CDR3 DNA: TGTGCCAGCAGCTCCCCGGGGAGAAGCACAGATACGCAGTATTTT
J gene: TRBJ2-7; D gene: .; V gene: TRBV27; clone size: once; CDR3 protein: CASRSAGSYEQYF; CDR3 DNA: TGTGCCAGCAGAAGTGCCGGATCCTACGAGCAGTACTTC
J gene: TRBJ2-5; D gene: .; V gene: TRBV10-3; clone size: .; CDR3 protein: CTISESSVRGPFQETQYF; CDR3 DNA: TGTACCATCAGTGAGTCGAGCGTCAGGGGCCCTTTCCAAGAGACCCAGTACTTC
J gene: TRBJ2-5; D gene: .; V gene: TRBV28; clone size: .; CDR3 protein: CASTRTARETLYF; CDR3 DNA: TGTGCCAGCACCCGGACTGCTAGAGAGACCCTGTACTTC
J gene: TRBJ2-4; D gene: TRBD2; V gene: TRBV7-2; clone size: .; CDR3 protein: CASSFGLAGGDGAKNIQYF; CDR3 DNA: TGTGCCAGCAGCTTTGGACTAGCGGGAGGAGACGGGGCCAAAAACATTCAGTACTTC
J gene: TRBJ1-2; D gene: TRBD1; V gene: TRBV4-2; clone size: .; CDR3 protein: CASSQEWGQGADGYTF; CDR3 DNA: TGTGCCAGCAGCCAAGAATGGGGACAGGGGGCGGATGGCTACACCTTC
J gene: TRBJ2-4; D gene: TRBD2; V gene: TRBV20-1; clone size: .; CDR3 protein: CSARDSLAGVCEQYF; CDR3 DNA: TGCAGTGCTAGAGATTCTCTAGCGGGAGTGTGTGAGCAGTACTTC
J gene: TRBJ2-3; D gene: .; V gene: TRBV7-2; clone size: .; CDR3 protein: CASSPERADTQYF; CDR3 DNA: TGTGCCAGCAGCCCAGAGAGGGCAGATACGCAGTATTTT
J gene: TRBJ2-3; D gene: .; V gene: TRBV5-4; clone size: .; CDR3 protein: CASSLRSGPTDTQYF; CDR3 DNA: TGTGCCAGCAGCTTGAGGAGCGGACCCACAGATACGCAGTATTTT
J gene: TRBJ2-1; D gene: TRBD2; V gene: TRBV28; clone size: .; CDR3 protein: CASSPVSGSINNEQFF; CDR3 DNA: TGTGCCAGCAGCCCTGTTAGCGGGAGTATCAACAATGAGCAGTTCTTC
J gene: TRBJ2-6; D gene: .; V gene: TRBV6-6; clone size: once; CDR3 protein: CASSYPDSGANVLTF; CDR3 DNA: TGTGCCAGCAGTTACCCGGATTCCGGGGCCAACGTCCTGACTTTC
J gene: TRBJ1-6; D gene: .; V gene: TRBV10-3; clone size: .; CDR3 protein: CAISGEIRNSPLHF; CDR3 DNA: TGTGCCATCAGTGGAGAAATACGCAATTCACCCCTCCACTTT
J gene: TRBJ2-7; D gene: TRBD1; V gene: TRBV5-1; clone size: few; CDR3 protein: CASSWSPTGLRYEQYF; CDR3 DNA: TGCGCCAGCAGCTGGTCCCCGACAGGGTTGCGCTACGAGCAGTACTTC
J gene: TRBJ1-2; D gene: .; V gene: TRBV7-2; clone size: many; CDR3 protein: CASSPQNRQDNYGYTF; CDR3 DNA: TGTGCCAGCAGCCCCCAGAATCGCCAGGACAACTATGGCTACACCTTC
J gene: TRBJ2-2; D gene: .; V gene: TRBV7-2; clone size: .; CDR3 protein: CASSPTGFNTGELFF; CDR3 DNA: TGTGCCAGCAGCCCAACAGGCTTTAACACCGGGGAGCTGTTTTTT
J gene: TRBJ2-1; D gene: .; V gene: TRBV20-1; clone size: .; CDR3 protein: CSASGRAGPYNEQFF; CDR3 DNA: TGCAGTGCTAGTGGTCGGGCGGGCCCCTACAATGAGCAGTTCTTC
J gene: TRBJ1-2; D gene: TRBD1; V gene: TRBV6-5; clone size: once; CDR3 protein: CASSSDRAIYGYTF; CDR3 DNA: TGTGCCAGCAGCTCAGACAGGGCCATCTATGGCTACACCTTC
J gene: TRBJ2-5; D gene: .; V gene: TRBV7-2; clone size: few; CDR3 protein: CASSLFRETQYF; CDR3 DNA: TGTGCCAGCAGCTTATTCCGAGAGACCCAGTACTTC
J gene: TRBJ2-1; D gene: .; V gene: TRBV24-1; clone size: .; CDR3 protein: CATSDLESSSYNEQFF; CDR3 DNA: TGTGCCACCAGTGATCTTGAGTCAAGCTCCTACAATGAGCAGTTCTTC
J gene: TRBJ2-7; D gene: .; V gene: TRBV6-5; clone size: many; CDR3 protein: CASRAQGYEQYF; CDR3 DNA: TGTGCCAGCAGAGCGCAGGGATACGAGCAGTACTTC
J gene: TRBJ1-2; D gene: .; V gene: TRBV7-8; clone size: few; CDR3 protein: CASSHAQGSSLSGYTF; CDR3 DNA: TGTGCCAGCAGCCACGCACAGGGCTCCTCGTTGTCTGGCTACACCTTC
J gene: TRBJ2-1; D gene: .; V gene: TRBV15; clone size: .; CDR3 protein: CATSRLGGEQFF; CDR3 DNA: TGTGCCACCAGCAGACTCGGCGGTGAGCAGTTCTTC
J gene: TRBJ1-4; D gene: TRBD1; V gene: TRBV29-1; clone size: .; CDR3 protein: CSAYRGDNEKLFF; CDR3 DNA: TGCAGCGCCTACAGGGGGGATAATGAAAAACTGTTTTTT
J gene: TRBJ2-2; D gene: .; V gene: TRBV12-3/TRBV12-4; clone size: .; CDR3 protein: CASSLGGPATGELFF; CDR3 DNA: TGTGCCAGCAGTTTAGGGGGACCTGCCACCGGGGAGCTGTTTTTT
J gene: TRBJ2-3; D gene: .; V gene: TRBV27; clone size: .; CDR3 protein: CASSFQKGTDTQYF; CDR3 DNA: TGTGCCAGCAGTTTTCAGAAAGGGACAGATACGCAGTATTTT
J gene: TRBJ2-7; D gene: .; V gene: TRBV11-2; clone size: .; CDR3 protein: CASSQQRGRNEQYF; CDR3 DNA: TGTGCCAGCAGCCAACAGAGGGGGAGAAACGAGCAGTACTTC
J gene: TRBJ2-5; D gene: TRBD2; V gene: TRBV6-6; clone size: .; CDR3 protein: CASSWTSGRARETQYF; CDR3 DNA: TGTGCCAGCAGTTGGACTAGCGGGAGGGCGAGGGAGACCCAGTACTTC